This T cell receptor beta chain comes out of a study of T cell changes during pregnancy in multiple sclerosis. Here immunoSEQ multiplex PCR was the method, and the copy in TCRdb shows in-frame clones only, minus some. The data contain about 38,000 clones, 91% of them singletons. The CDR3 has 17 residues. V shed 1 base and J shed 0 bases, with 13 bases lying between them. Germline V gives CDR1 SGHTA, CDR2 FQGNSA. J is TRBJ1-5 and V is TRBV7-2, with no clear D. The sequenced sample was CD8+ T cells from peripheral blood mononuclear cells, obtained in the second trimester of pregnancy. This TCR was sampled from a female donor with multiple sclerosis, enrolled in a pregnancy study. The CDR3 reads CASSLVGGYYSNQPQHF. In DNA form, the CDR3 reads TGTGCCAGCAGCTTAGTAGGAGGATATTATAGCAATCAGCCCCAGCATTTT.